There are many counts of the clone carrying this T cell receptor (beta chain). Mismatch with germline at one junction end may stem from a read error. The entry originates in a study of early T cells in non-severe SARS-CoV-2 infection. TCRdb recomputed calls from the 5' RACE reads with MiXCR, one row per CDR3 protein. The table lists some 76,000 distinct CDR3 sequences, roughly a sixth of them singletons. CDR1 MRHNA and CDR2 SNTAGT come from the germline V gene. This CDR3 has 13 amino acids. This receptor was taken from an adult who was a healthcare worker with PCR-confirmed SARS-CoV-2 infection or an uninfected control (not recorded which). The V gene is TRBV6-4, the J gene TRBJ2-1, with TRBD2 matching 7 bases. The sequenced material came from whole blood. CDR3 nucleotide sequence: TGTGCCAGCAGTGACTCGGGGCTAGCGGCTTTGATCTTC. Translating it yields CASSDSGLAALIF.